A selection of T cell receptor beta chains follows, all from one sample in a study of human T cells and chemical hapten exposure. TCRdb reanalysed the RACE reads using MiXCR and keeps one entry per CDR3 protein. This table has around 120,000 distinct CDR3 sequences, around 10% appearing once. The specimen comprised whole blood, sampled in connection with sensitization to the hapten diphenylcyclopropenone (DPC). These receptors came from a woman between 40 and 50 years old with alopecia areata. Some clones in this sample may be carry-over from other donors' samples. CDR3s include the opening cysteine and the closing phenylalanine or tryptophan. The D gene is left open where the match is weak. Rows give clone size only sometimes, using once, few, many, or a class for an expanded clone.

-	-	TRBJ2-1	TRBV12-3/TRBV12-4	TGTGCCAGCAGTGTGCCAGACCGAGACCCTGAGCAGTTCTTC	CASSVPDRDPEQFF
TRBD2	-	TRBJ2-5	TRBV5-1	TGCGCCAGCAGCATGACTAGCGGGATCGAGACCCAGTACTTC	CASSMTSGIETQYF
TRBD2	many	TRBJ2-3	TRBV12-3/TRBV12-4	TGTGCCAGCAGTTCCCGGAAAGGACTAGCGGGAGGGACAGATACGCAGTATTTT	CASSSRKGLAGGTDTQYF
-	many	TRBJ2-7	TRBV20-1	TGCAGTGCTAGCTCCGCTAATGCCGCAGGGGCACGCTACGAGCAGTACTTC	CSASSANAAGARYEQYF
-	-	TRBJ2-3	TRBV20-1	TGCAGTGCTAGTGGCGGGCTAGCCACAGATACGCAGTATTTT	CSASGGLATDTQYF
TRBD2	many	TRBJ2-1	TRBV11-2	TGTGCCAGCAGCTTCCCGGGGCTAGCGGGAGTTGGTGAGCAGTTCTTC	CASSFPGLAGVGEQFF
TRBD1	many	TRBJ2-7	TRBV29-1	TGCAGCGTCCCCAGCAGGGGGAGCTCCTACGAGCAGTACTTC	CSVPSRGSSYEQYF
-	few	TRBJ2-7	TRBV20-1	TGCAGTGCAGGGCCGCCGGGACAATCCTACGAGCAGTACTTC	CSAGPPGQSYEQYF
TRBD1	many	TRBJ2-1	TRBV20-1	TGCAGTGCTAGATCCGGGACAGGGACCTACAATGAGCAGTTCTTC	CSARSGTGTYNEQFF
TRBD1	many	TRBJ1-5	TRBV19	TGTGCCAGTAGTATTCGACAGGGAGAGAATCAGCCCCAGCATTTT	CASSIRQGENQPQHF
-	few	TRBJ2-7	TRBV6-2/TRBV6-3	TGTGCCAGCAGTTACGAAGCACTCTCCTACGAGCAGTACTTC	CASSYEALSYEQYF
-	-	TRBJ2-3	TRBV24-1	TGTGCCACCAGTGATTACGGCACAGATACGCAGTATTTT	CATSDYGTDTQYF
TRBD1	-	TRBJ2-7	TRBV29-1	TGCAGCATCACCGGGACAGGGGGCTACGAGCAGTACTTC	CSITGTGGYEQYF
-	-	TRBJ2-5	TRBV30	TGTGCCTGGACCCCAACGGACAGCCAAGAGACCCAGTACTTC	CAWTPTDSQETQYF
-	many	TRBJ2-7	TRBV27	TGTGCCAGCAGTTTGTTGGCGGGAACCCTCCGGGAGCAGTACTTC	CASSLLAGTLREQYF
TRBD1	many	TRBJ1-5	TRBV12-3/TRBV12-4	TGTGCCAGCACCCCAGGGGGGTCTGAGCAGCCCCAGCATTTT	CASTPGGSEQPQHF
TRBD1	few	TRBJ2-3	TRBV7-2	TGTGCCAGCAGCTCGTCCCGGGACAGGGGGGGGACGCAGTATTTT	CASSSSRDRGGTQYF
-	-	TRBJ2-3	TRBV9	TGTGCCAGCAGCGCAGACGAGACAGGAGGCACAGATACGCAGTATTTT	CASSADETGGTDTQYF
TRBD2	-	TRBJ2-1	TRBV12-3/TRBV12-4	TGTGCCAGCAGCCCTACTAGCGGGAGGAAGAATGAGCAGTTCTTC	CASSPTSGRKNEQFF
-	few	TRBJ1-4	TRBV7-9	TGTGCCAGCAGCTTTGGGGGAGGCGGAAATGAAAAACTGTTTTTT	CASSFGGGGNEKLFF